The source of this T cell receptor (beta chain) is a study of shared clonotypes between healthy human individuals. The authors ran unsorted PBMC replicate PCRs on roughly 330 ng DNA, approximately 31,000 T cell genomes. The table came from immunoSEQ multiplex PCR; TCRdb's copy has only in-frame clones and leaves some out. Of 530,000 or so clones listed, about three quarters are singletons. This clone was seen repeatedly, ten times or more. The V and J ends lost 5 bases and 5 bases respectively, with 25 bases between them. CDR1 LGHNA and CDR2 YNFKEQ come from the germline V gene. The CDR3 has 17 residues.

The sequence came from a woman aged 40-49 years in good health. Some clones in this sample may be carry-over from other donors' samples. The gene calls are TRBV4-2 and TRBJ2-7; the D gene is possibly TRBD2 (6 bases). The source material was PBMCs. CDR3 protein: CASSDMGRQTGGNEQYF. For the CDR3, the DNA is TGTGCCAGCAGCGACATGGGAAGACAGACCGGAGGGAACGAGCAGTACTTC.